This passage covers 5 T cell receptor beta chains from one sample sequenced in a study of lymphopenia after photon versus proton radiotherapy. Produced via immunoSEQ multiplex PCR; TCRdb's table is partial and in-frame only. The sample has over 35,000 clones, roughly 86% seen once; the top ten hold around a tenth. Sequencing used peripheral blood, obtained from a patient treated with proton-based radiotherapy. The receptor source for this set is a woman in her 70s with pancreatic cancer. Some clones in this sample may be carry-over from other donors' samples.

This clone has only one observation. The rearrangement joins TRBV10-3 to TRBJ1-1, with D possibly TRBD1 on 6 matching bases. This CDR3 is built from 13 residues. In germline, CDR1 is ENHRY, CDR2 SYGVKD. The V end was cut by 2 bases, the J end by 6 bases, with 10 bases between. CDR3 protein: CAISEGRGSEAFF. The CDR3 DNA reads as TGTGCCATCAGTGAGGGCAGGGGCTCTGAAGCTTTCTTT.

This clone was detected once. The chain combines TRBV7-2 with TRBJ1-1; 9 nucleotides line up with TRBD1. The CDR3 is 16 amino acids. Germline V gives CDR1 SGHTA, CDR2 FQGNSA. The J segment lost 4 bases and the V segment lost 3 bases, leaving 9 bases of the junction unmatched. The CDR3 DNA reads as TGTGCCAGCAGCTTCGAATTACAGGGGGCGGTCACTGAAGCTTTCTTT. Encoded protein: CASSFELQGAVTEAFF.

CDR3 residues: CASSVESTGELFF. CDR3 sequence (DNA): TGTGCCAGCAGTGTTGAGAGCACCGGGGAGCTGTTTTTT. This chain uses TRBV6-1 with TRBJ2-2; D is ambiguous. Germline loops: CDR1 MNHNS, CDR2 SASEGT. The CDR3 contains 13 residues. Trimming removed 4 bases from V and 4 bases from J, with 7 bases in between.

V and J are TRBV5-6 and TRBJ2-7, with D perhaps matching TRBD1 (5 bases). V lost 3 bases and J 5 bases, leaving 6 bases between the germline ends. The length of the CDR3 is 11 residues. CDR1 and CDR2 (germline): SGHDT, YYEEEE. The CDR3: CASSSGNEQYF. CDR3 coding DNA: TGTGCCAGCAGCTCAGGGAACGAGCAGTACTTC.

The chain uses TRBV5-6 and TRBJ2-2; 9 bases map to TRBD1. Germline CDR1 reads SGHDT; CDR2 reads YYEEEE. After removal of 2 bases from V and 2 bases from J, the junction contained 4 bases not matched to a gene. The CDR3 is made up of 16 amino acids. The CDR3 here is CASSFGQGLNTGELFF. The CDR3 DNA reads as TGTGCCAGCAGCTTTGGACAGGGGCTTAACACCGGGGAGCTGTTTTTT. Supplemented by reference TRBV5-6 and TRBJ2-2, the full variable domain reads DAGVTQSPTHLIKTRGQQVTLRCSPKSGHDTVSWYQQALGQGPQFIFQYYEEEERQRGNFPDRFSGHQFPNYSSELNVNALLLGDSALYLCASSFGQGLNTGELFFGEGSRLTVL.